These 13 T cell receptor beta chains originate from one sample sequenced in a study of T cells in Graves' hyperthyroidism and ophthalmopathy. Amplified TCR beta CDR3 regions derived from RNA transcripts. The HTBI set primed first-round TCR CDR3 RT-PCR. Via MiXCR, TCRdb re-called the multiplex PCR reads, giving one row per CDR3 protein. Of under 700,000 distinct CDR3 sequences in the sample, over 15% were seen once. Sequencing input: blood. These receptor sequences come from a woman aged 18-30 years with Graves' hyperthyroidism.

The CDR3 loop reads CASSRIGDRDYGYTF. In nucleotides, the CDR3 is TGTGCCAGTAGCCGCATCGGGGACAGGGACTATGGCTACACCTTC. The chain carries TRBV19 and TRBJ1-2, with TRBD1 identical over 9 bases. CDR1 LNHDA and CDR2 SQIVND come from the germline V gene (reference sequence). Trimming cost V 6 bases and J 3 bases; bases outside gene matches: 8. The CDR3 spans 15 residues. The whole variable domain, filled in from reference TRBV19 and TRBJ1-2, reads DGGITQSPKYLFRKEGQNVTLSCEQNLNHDAMYWYRQDPGQGLRLIYYSQIVNDFQKGDIAEGYSVSREKKESFPLTVTSAQKNPTAFYLCASSRIGDRDYGYTFGSGTRLTVV.

This clonotype has a count of ten or more. This chain uses TRBV7-2 with TRBJ2-5; D not certain. Trimming removed 4 bases at V and 1 base at J, with 10 bases between. Germline V lookup: CDR1 SGHTA, CDR2 FQGNSA. The CDR3 spans 14 residues. The CDR3 spells CASSSLVSQETQYF. The CDR3 nucleotides read TGTGCCAGCAGCTCCTTAGTGTCCCAAGAGACCCAGTACTTC.

There are many counts of this clonotype. The genes are TRBV11-2 and TRBJ2-2; D is unclear. Trimming removed 2 bases at V and 0 bases at J, with 19 bases between. The CDR3 is 19 residues long. Looked up from germline, CDR1 is SGHAT and CDR2 is FQNNGV. The CDR3: CASSLLTHPFSPNTGELFF. The CDR3 DNA reads as TGTGCCAGCAGCTTATTAACTCACCCTTTTTCTCCGAACACCGGGGAGCTGTTTTTT.

About this clonotype itself: A much larger clone differs from this one at a single base, so this may be a read error. V is TRBV7-8 and J is TRBJ2-3; 8 bases align to TRBD2. CDR1 and CDR2 (germline): SGHVS, FQNEAQ. This CDR3 is 16 amino acids long. The CDR3 bases are TGTGCCAGCAGCGCCAGGCTTCGGGAGGGCACAGATACGCTGTATTTT. Translation gives CASSARLREGTDTLYF.

This clonotype was counted many times. The rearrangement uses TRBV5-1 and TRBJ2-3; 10 bases align to TRBD1. In germline, CDR1 is SGHRS, CDR2 YFSETQ. CDR3 size: 18 residues. The junction had 11 bases not matched to a gene; V was cut back by 4 bases and J by 0 bases. The chain's CDR3 is CASSVGPGQGISTDTQYF. The CDR3 DNA reads as TGCGCCAGCAGCGTAGGACCGGGACAGGGGATTAGCACAGATACGCAGTATTTT.

This clonotype was detected only a few times. The gene calls are TRBV13 and TRBJ2-1; 8 positions match TRBD2. This CDR3 comprises 15 residues. Germline CDR1 is PRHDT and CDR2 is FYEKMQ (reference sequence). Unmatched junction bases numbered 13, after V lost 5 bases and J lost 10 bases. CDR3 residues: CASSPVGRAGGEQFF. In nucleotides, the CDR3 is TGTGCCAGCAGCCCTGTCGGGAGGGCCGGAGGAGAGCAGTTCTTC.

The rearrangement uses TRBV5-1 and TRBJ2-2; 7 nucleotides line up with TRBD1. The CDR3 sequence is 16 residues long. V was pared by 1 base and J by 4 bases, with 7 bases of the junction left unmatched. Looked up from germline, CDR1 is SGHRS and CDR2 is YFSETQ. CDR3 in amino acids: CASSLPTGRSTGELFF. The CDR3 nucleotides are TGCGCCAGCAGCTTGCCGACAGGGCGGAGCACCGGGGAGCTGTTTTTT.

This clonotype was detected ten times or more. The chain combines TRBV28 with TRBJ1-1; the match to TRBD1 covers 9 bases. The V gene end was trimmed by 3 bases and the J gene end by 0 bases; junction bases not matched to a gene: 8. The V gene's germline CDR1 is MDHEN and CDR2 SYDVKM. This CDR3 has 17 amino acids. The CDR3 coding sequence is TGTGCCAGCAGTTTGGGCGCCGGGACAGGGATGAACACTGAAGCTTTCTTT. It yields the protein CASSLGAGTGMNTEAFF.

This sequence joins TRBV12-3 or TRBV12-4 and TRBJ1-5, with a possible D match to TRBD1 (5 bases). The CDR3 extends over 16 amino acids. The V and J ends lost 5 bases and 4 bases respectively, with 18 bases between them. The CDR3 here is CASSQRTGTANQPQHF. CDR3 coding DNA: TGTGCCAGCAGTCAACGAACCGGGACGGCGAATCAGCCCCAGCATTTT.

Notes on this clonotype: This may arise from a read error, as a much more abundant clone is one base away. This rearrangement joins TRBV7-9 to TRBJ1-4, with 7 bases lining up with TRBD1. The trim removed 4 bases at V and 5 bases at J, leaving 7 bases unmatched. Germline CDR1 SEHNR, CDR2 FQNEAQ (reference sequence). The CDR3 is 15 amino acids. In DNA form, the CDR3 reads TGTGCCAGCAGCTCCCGGGGACAGCCCAATGAAAAACTGTTTTTT. Its protein product is CASSSRGQPNEKLFF.

At least ten counts were recorded for this clonotype. The genes are TRBV2 and TRBJ2-3; 8 bases agree with TRBD1. The CDR3 totals 15 residues. Trimming took 4 bases from V and 6 from J; bases not matched to a gene: 9. The germline V gene has CDR1 SNHLY and CDR2 FYNNEI. CDR3 DNA: TGTGCCAGCAGTGGTGAGACAGGGGAGAAGGATACGCAGTATTTT. Its protein is CASSGETGEKDTQYF.

Comments on this clonotype: A much bigger clone sits one base away, suggesting this may be a read error. In DNA form, the CDR3 reads TGTGCCAGCAGTGAATATCGAGACGGGGTCGGAGAGATCCAGTACTTC. Translated, it gives CASSEYRDGVGEIQYF. The chain employs TRBV2 and TRBJ2-5, with a possible D match to TRBD2 (5 bases). Germline V gene data show CDR1 as SNHLY and CDR2 as FYNNEI. The CDR3 covers 16 residues.

This clonotype was seen a few times. V is TRBV20-1 and J is TRBJ1-4; D not certain. Germline lookup yields CDR1 DFQATT and CDR2 SNEGSKA (reference sequence). V was pared by 3 bases and J by 0 bases, with 5 bases between. CDR3 size: 13 residues. Here the CDR3 DNA reads TGCAGTGCTAGTCTGGCAACTAATGAAAAACTGTTTTTT. Encoded protein: CSASLATNEKLFF.